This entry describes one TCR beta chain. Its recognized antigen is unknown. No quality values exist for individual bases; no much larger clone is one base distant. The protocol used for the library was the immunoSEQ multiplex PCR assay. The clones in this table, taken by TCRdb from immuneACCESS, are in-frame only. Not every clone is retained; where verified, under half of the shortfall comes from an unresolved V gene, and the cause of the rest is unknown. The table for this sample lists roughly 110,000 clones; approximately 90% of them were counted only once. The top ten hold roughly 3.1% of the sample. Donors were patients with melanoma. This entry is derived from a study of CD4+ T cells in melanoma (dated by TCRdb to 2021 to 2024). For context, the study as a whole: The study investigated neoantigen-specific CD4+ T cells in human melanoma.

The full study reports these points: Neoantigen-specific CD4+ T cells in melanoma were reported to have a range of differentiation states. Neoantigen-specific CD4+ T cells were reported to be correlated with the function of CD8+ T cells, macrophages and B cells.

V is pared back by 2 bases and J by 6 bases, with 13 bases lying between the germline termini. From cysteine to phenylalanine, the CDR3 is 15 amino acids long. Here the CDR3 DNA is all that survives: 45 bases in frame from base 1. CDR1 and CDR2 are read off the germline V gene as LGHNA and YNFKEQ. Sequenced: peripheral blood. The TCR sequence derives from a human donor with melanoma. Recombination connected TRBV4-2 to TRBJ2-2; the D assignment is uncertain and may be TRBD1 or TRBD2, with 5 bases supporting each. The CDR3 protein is CASSQPGTGPGELFF. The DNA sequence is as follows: TGTGCCAGCAGCCAACCCGGGACGGGCCCCGGGGAGCTGTTTTTT.